This TCR beta chain derives from a study of cytomegalovirus exposure and HLA in healthy donors. The PCR made use of 60 Vbeta and 13 Jbeta primers. Some clones are missing from TCRdb's copy, which holds only in-frame ones; the method was immunoSEQ multiplex PCR. The sample has about 130,000 clones, around three quarters seen once. V was clipped by 2 bases and J by 2 bases, with 10 bases between them. Germline V lookup: CDR1 KGHSH, CDR2 LQKENI. CDR3 length equals 15 residues. Specimen: PBMCs. This TCR derives from a man aged 25 to 40 in good health. The chain has TRBV18 and TRBJ1-3, with D tentatively TRBD1 (5 bases). Here the CDR3 DNA reads TGTGCCAGCTCACCAGGAAGGGGCGCTGGAAACACCATATATTTT. Protein product: CASSPGRGAGNTIYF. The variable domain in full, completed from reference TRBV18 and TRBJ1-3, reads NAGVMQNPRHLVRRRGQEARLRCSPMKGHSHVYWYRQLPEEGLKFMVYLQKENIIDESGMPKERFSAEFPKEGPSILRIQQVVRGDSAAYFCASSPGRGAGNTIYFGEGSWLTVV.